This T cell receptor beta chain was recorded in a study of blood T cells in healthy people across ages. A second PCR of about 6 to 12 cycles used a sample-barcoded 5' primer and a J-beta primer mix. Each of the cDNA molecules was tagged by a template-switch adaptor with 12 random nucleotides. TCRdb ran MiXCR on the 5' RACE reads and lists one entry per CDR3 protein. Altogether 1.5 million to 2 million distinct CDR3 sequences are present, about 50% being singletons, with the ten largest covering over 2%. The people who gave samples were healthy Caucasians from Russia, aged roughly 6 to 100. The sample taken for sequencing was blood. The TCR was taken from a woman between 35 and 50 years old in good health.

The CDR3 loop reads CASSHRQYNSPLHF. CDR3 bases: TGTGCCAGCAGCCATCGACAGTATAATTCACCCCTCCACTTT. The rearrangement links TRBV7-2 to TRBJ1-6; possibly TRBD1 for D (5 bases). Germline V gene data show CDR1 as SGHTA and CDR2 as FQGNSA. The CDR3 length is 14 residues. V was pared by 5 bases and J by 4 bases, with 9 bases between. The full variable domain, with the rest looked up from reference TRBV7-2 and TRBJ1-6, is GAGVSQSPSNKVTEKGKDVELRCDPISGHTALYWYRQSLGQGLEFLIYFQGNSAPDKSGLPSDRFSAERTGGSVSTLTIQRTQQEDSAVYLCASSHRQYNSPLHFGNGTRLTVT.